The clone carrying this T cell receptor beta chain was observed a single time. Study processing details: Nucleated cell counts were estimated from reference gene primer amplification. Data came from immunoSEQ multiplex PCR; TCRdb stores just in-frame clones and leaves some out. That table supplies the V and J calls and clone size; D and trimming were determined from the DNA. This sample has 150,000 or so clones; 84% occur once, and the top ten carry roughly 8%. This sample was taken from a study of blood T cell repertoires in COVID-19. Across the study: From the United States, Italy and Spain came samples of acute and convalescent COVID-19.

The CDR3 spans 15 residues. CDR1 MNHEY and CDR2 SVGEGT come from the germline V gene. V was pared by 6 bases and J by 10 bases, with 19 bases between. The sequencing sample was made of peripheral blood. The rearrangement links TRBV6-2 or TRBV6-3 to TRBJ1-6, with a tentative D call TRBD1 (5 bases). The TCR originated in a man aged 35-49 years who had recovered from COVID-19. The chain's CDR3 is CASSNTGRAGSPLHF. CDR3 bases: TGTGCCAGCAGCAATACAGGAAGGGCCGGCTCACCCCTCCACTTT.